These 30 T cell receptor beta chains were all obtained from the same sample, sequenced in a study of PD-1 blockade in classical Hodgkin lymphoma. As for time point: cycle 4 day 1 (C4D1), after around six weeks of nivolumab. Autologous stem cell transplantation was followed by relapse in every patient, and brentuximab vedotin exposure varied. TCRdb keeps only in-frame clones here, not all; method: immunoSEQ multiplex PCR. There are 50,000 to 65,000 clones in the sample; around 90% occur only once, and about 8.1% lies in the top ten. The sequences come from peripheral blood mononuclear cells (PBMCs), collected before the fourth cycle of nivolumab. The receptors stem from a human donor with classical Hodgkin lymphoma.

The chain links TRBV5-4 to TRBJ2-5; D remains unclear. CDR3 length: 12 amino acids. With 3 bases removed from V and 5 bases from J, the gap between germline ends came to 8 bases. CDR1 and CDR2 from the germline V gene are SGHNT and YYREEE (reference sequence). CDR3: CASSYPMETQYF. The DNA for the CDR3 is TGTGCCAGCAGCTACCCGATGGAGACCCAGTACTTC.

The chain combines TRBV28 with TRBJ1-4; 10 bases are shared with TRBD1. The germline V gene encodes CDR1 MDHEN and CDR2 SYDVKM. J gave up 8 bases and V 4 bases, and 4 bases lay outside the gene matches. The CDR3 sequence is 14 residues long. This CDR3 is CASSSDRGEEKLFF. DNA for the CDR3: TGTGCCAGCAGTTCGGACAGGGGGGAAGAAAAACTGTTTTTT.

This chain connects TRBV7-9 to TRBJ1-1; 10 nucleotides line up with TRBD1. The J segment lost 10 bases and the V segment lost 11 bases, leaving 25 bases of the junction unmatched. The CDR3 has 17 residues. Germline V lookup: CDR1 SEHNR, CDR2 FQNEAQ (reference sequence). CDR3 sequence: CASSQSGTGASVPSAFF. The CDR3 DNA reads as TGTGCCTCCTCACAATCCGGGACAGGGGCCTCCGTACCCTCAGCTTTCTTT.

V usage is TRBV7-8 and J usage is TRBJ1-3, with D tentatively TRBD1 (5 bases). CDR3 length equals 16 residues. V was shortened by 1 base and J by 2 bases, with 12 bases between the two germline ends. CDR1 is SGHVS and CDR2 is FQNEAQ in the germline V gene. The CDR3 loop is CASSLVGVGPGNTIYF. Written as DNA, the CDR3 is TGTGCCAGCAGCTTAGTAGGGGTCGGACCTGGAAACACCATATATTTT.

This sequence joins TRBV2 and TRBJ1-1; no firm D call. Germline values: CDR1 SNHLY, CDR2 FYNNEI. The CDR3 is 14 amino acids. The V gene lost 3 bases and the J gene lost 0 bases, with 8 bases spanning the gap. Here the CDR3 reads CASSDKGLNTEAFF. The CDR3 bases are TGTGCCAGCAGTGACAAGGGCCTGAACACTGAAGCTTTCTTT.

This sequence joins TRBV18 and TRBJ2-1; TRBD2 agrees at 9 bases. With V trimmed by 3 bases and J by 9 bases, 15 bases remained unmatched. From germline, CDR1 is KGHSH and CDR2 LQKENI. The CDR3 has 17 residues. The CDR3 coding sequence is TGTGCCAGCTCACCCTTCATAATAGGCGGGGGGGCTAGTGAGCAGTTCTTC. Translated, it gives CASSPFIIGGGASEQFF.

This clone was picked up a small number of times. The V call is TRBV7-3, the J call TRBJ1-1; 7 nucleotides agree with TRBD1. Germline-derived CDR1 and CDR2 are SGHTA and FQGTGA. The CDR3 is 17 residues long. The ends lost 3 bases at V and 3 bases at J; junction bases unmatched: 13. CDR3 sequence reads: CASSFGQAENPDTEAFF. CDR3 sequence (DNA): TGTGCCAGCAGCTTCGGACAGGCAGAGAATCCAGACACTGAAGCTTTCTTT.

This chain links TRBV16 with TRBJ2-3; TRBD2 matches 11 bases. Looked up from germline, CDR1 is KGHSY and CDR2 is FQNENV. Trimming at V came to 2 bases and at J to 2 bases, leaving 9 bases not matched to a gene. There are 18 residues in the CDR3. DNA for the CDR3: TGTGCCAGCAGCCAAATAGCGGGGGGGCCGTCCCTCACAGATACGCAGTATTTT. As protein: CASSQIAGGPSLTDTQYF.

This sequence joins TRBV18 and TRBJ1-5; 7 positions match TRBD1. Germline-derived CDR1 and CDR2 are KGHSH and LQKENI. With 6 bases clipped from V and 5 bases from J, the junction kept 10 bases outside the gene matches. This CDR3 region has 15 residues. The CDR3 here is CASSTRQGEHQPQHF. Written as DNA, the CDR3 is TGTGCCAGCTCGACTCGACAGGGTGAGCATCAGCCCCAGCATTTT.

In DNA form, the CDR3 reads TGTGCCAGCAGCATTACTAGCGGGGGGCCCTACGAGCAGTACTTC. This encodes CASSITSGGPYEQYF. The gene calls are TRBV27 and TRBJ2-5; 12 bases are a match to TRBD2. The tail of the sequence fits TRBJ2-7 better, so the J call may be wrong. This CDR3 is 15 amino acids long. Germline CDR1 and CDR2: MNHEY and SMNVEV (reference sequence).

This chain joins TRBV7-9 and TRBJ2-1; D is uncertain. Germline V gene sequence: CDR1 SEHNR, CDR2 FQNEAQ (reference sequence). CDR3 length: 12 residues. Trimming removed 5 bases from V and 4 bases from J, with 6 bases in between. The CDR3 reads CASSPEYNEQFF. The CDR3 nucleotides read TGTGCCAGCAGCCCCGAGTACAATGAGCAGTTCTTC.

This clone is a singleton in its sample. The rearrangement links TRBV7-4 to TRBJ1-5, with 7 nucleotides matching TRBD1. Germline V gives CDR1 SGHVT, CDR2 SQSDAQ. The CDR3 covers 15 residues. Trimming removed 5 bases from V and 4 bases from J; junction bases left unmatched: 8. CDR3 amino acids: CASSRNRGMNQPQHF. The DNA for the CDR3 is TGTGCCAGCAGCCGTAACAGGGGAATGAATCAGCCCCAGCATTTT.

This chain links TRBV5-1 with TRBJ1-1; possible D gene TRBD1, 5 bases. This CDR3 is built from 13 residues. The germline CDR1 and CDR2 sequences are SGHRS and YFSETQ. V was shortened by 3 bases and J by 7 bases, with 13 bases between the two germline ends. CDR3 bases: TGCGCCAGCAGCTCGGGGCCTGGTATTGAAGCTTTCTTT. It is translated as CASSSGPGIEAFF.

The CDR3 here is CASSLPGSTDTQYF. CDR3 DNA: TGCGCCAGCAGCTTGCCCGGGAGCACAGATACGCAGTATTTT. The V call is TRBV5-1, the J call TRBJ2-3; D is unresolved. The V and J ends lost 1 base and 0 bases respectively, with 6 bases between them. CDR1 and CDR2 (germline): SGHRS, YFSETQ. This CDR3 contains 14 residues. Together with reference TRBV5-1 and TRBJ2-3, the CDR3 gives the full variable domain: KAGVTQTPRYLIKTRGQQVTLSCSPISGHRSVSWYQQTPGQGLQFLFEYFSETQRNKGNFPGRFSGRQFSNSRSEMNVSTLELGDSALYLCASSLPGSTDTQYFGPGTRLTVL.

On this clone itself: At the DNA level, this CDR3 is encoded by other sequences in the same sample as well. V is TRBV29-1 and J is TRBJ2-3; D remains unclear. From germline, CDR1 is SQVTM and CDR2 ANQGSEA. The CDR3 consists of 12 residues. V lost 2 bases to trimming and J lost 3 bases, with 6 bases between them. CDR3: CSVETETDTQYF. CDR3 in DNA: TGCAGCGTTGAAACGGAGACAGATACGCAGTATTTT.

This chain uses TRBV7-9 with TRBJ1-2, with D unresolved. Per germline, CDR1 SEHNR and CDR2 FQNEAQ (reference sequence). V was trimmed by 5 bases and J by 6 bases, leaving 13 bases between them. The CDR3 is 13 amino acids. The CDR3 DNA is TGTGCCAGCAGCCCTCCTAAGTGGGATGGCTACACCTTC. This codes for CASSPPKWDGYTF.

CDR3 nucleotide sequence: TGCGCCAGCAGCTTGGGGGAGGTCGGGCGCGAGCAGTACTTC. Translating gives CASSLGEVGREQYF. This sequence joins TRBV5-1 and TRBJ2-7, with D possibly being TRBD2 (6 bases). The germline V gene has CDR1 SGHRS and CDR2 YFSETQ. Trimming left V 0 bases short and J 6 bases short, with 13 bases between. The CDR3 is 14 residues long.

This chain connects TRBV5-1 to TRBJ2-7, with D maybe TRBD1 (5 bases). Looked up from germline, CDR1 is SGHRS and CDR2 is YFSETQ. The CDR3 sequence is 15 residues long. Trimming took off 1 base at V and 8 bases at J, with 19 bases between the two ends. In DNA, the CDR3 is TGCGCCAGCAGCTTGTCGGCAGGGTTAGGCTATAAGCAGTACTTC. Protein: CASSLSAGLGYKQYF.

This clone was counted a single time. The V gene is TRBV11-2, the J gene TRBJ1-2; D remains unclear. V was shortened by 1 base and J by 8 bases, with 17 bases between the two germline ends. CDR3 size: 15 residues. CDR1 and CDR2 (germline): SGHAT, FQNNGV. The CDR3 here is CASSLGLTIMGGYTF. The CDR3 DNA reads as TGTGCCAGCAGCTTAGGGCTGACAATTATGGGGGGCTACACCTTC.

V gene TRBV5-1 combines with J gene TRBJ1-5; TRBD1 might be the D (5 bases). The CDR3 consists of 13 residues. Germline V gene lookup returns CDR1 SGHRS and CDR2 YFSETQ. The V end was cut by 1 base, the J end by 5 bases, with 7 bases between. Written as DNA, the CDR3 is TGCGCCAGCAGCTTGCTAGGGGATCAGCCCCAGCATTTT. Amino acid sequence: CASSLLGDQPQHF.

On this clone: The same CDR3 also results from other DNA sequences found in this sample. This chain joins TRBV7-9 and TRBJ2-7; D possibly uses TRBD1 or TRBD2 (6 bases each). CDR3 length: 15 amino acids. The V gene's germline CDR1 is SEHNR and CDR2 FQNEAQ (reference sequence). Trimming removed 9 bases at V and 3 bases at J, with 21 bases between. The chain's CDR3 is CASAPTGAGVYEQYF. The CDR3 nucleotides read TGTGCCAGTGCGCCGACGGGGGCAGGAGTCTACGAGCAGTACTTC.

The chain recombines TRBV5-1 with TRBJ2-7; no clear D. The V gene lost 0 bases and the J gene lost 3 bases, with 10 bases spanning the gap. Germline V CDR1 and CDR2: SGHRS, YFSETQ. The CDR3 extends over 14 amino acids. The CDR3 here is CASSLVLGNYEQYF. CDR3 DNA: TGCGCCAGCAGCTTGGTACTGGGCAACTACGAGCAGTACTTC. The complete variable domain, with remaining parts taken from reference TRBV5-1 and TRBJ2-7, reads KAGVTQTPRYLIKTRGQQVTLSCSPISGHRSVSWYQQTPGQGLQFLFEYFSETQRNKGNFPGRFSGRQFSNSRSEMNVSTLELGDSALYLCASSLVLGNYEQYFGPGTRLTVT.

The rearrangement uses TRBV5-1 and TRBJ2-7, with 9 bases that match TRBD1. CDR1 is SGHRS and CDR2 is YFSETQ in the germline V gene. Trimming removed 0 bases from V and 3 bases from J; junction bases left unmatched: 4. This CDR3 spans 15 amino acids. The DNA for the CDR3 is TGCGCCAGCAGCTTGGACAGGGGGCGAGACTACGAGCAGTACTTC. Translation: CASSLDRGRDYEQYF.

The chain uses TRBV7-9 and TRBJ2-5; possible D gene TRBD2, 5 bases. Per germline, CDR1 SEHNR and CDR2 FQNEAQ (reference sequence). The CDR3 runs 14 residues. V was shortened by 2 bases and J by 3 bases, with 10 bases between the two germline ends. DNA for the CDR3: TGTGCCAGCAGCTTAAAGGGAGCAGAAGAGACCCAGTACTTC. Its translation is CASSLKGAEETQYF. Complete variable domain (other parts from reference TRBV7-9 and TRBJ2-5): DTGVSQNPRHKITKRGQNVTFRCDPISEHNRLYWYRQTLGQGPEFLTYFQNEAQLEKSRLLSDRFSAERPKGSFSTLEIQRTEQGDSAMYLCASSLKGAEETQYFGPGTRLLVL.

This chain connects TRBV28 to TRBJ2-3; D assignment may be TRBD1 or TRBD2 (5 bases each). CDR1 is MDHEN and CDR2 is SYDVKM in the germline V gene. The CDR3 has 16 residues. The germline V and J ends were trimmed by 1 base and 1 base, with 12 bases remaining between them. CDR3 in amino acids: CASSLLGERRTDTQYF. In nucleotides, the CDR3 is TGTGCCAGCAGTTTATTGGGGGAAAGGCGCACAGATACGCAGTATTTT. The entire variable domain, with the rest obtained from reference TRBV28 and TRBJ2-3, is as follows: DVKVTQSSRYLVKRTGEKVFLECVQDMDHENMFWYRQDPGLGLRLIYFSYDVKMKEKGDIPEGYSVSREKKERFSLILESASTNQTSMYLCASSLLGERRTDTQYFGPGTRLTVL.

This rearrangement joins TRBV7-9 to TRBJ1-2; D call uncertain. V shed 1 base and J shed 8 bases, with 8 bases lying between them. The length of the CDR3 is 12 residues. Looked up from germline, CDR1 is SEHNR and CDR2 is FQNEAQ (reference sequence). As DNA, the CDR3 is TGTGCCAGCAGCTTAGGGGAGGGAGGCTACACCTTC. Amino acid sequence: CASSLGEGGYTF. The variable domain in full, with the rest retrieved from reference TRBV7-9 and TRBJ1-2, is DTGVSQNPRHKITKRGQNVTFRCDPISEHNRLYWYRQTLGQGPEFLTYFQNEAQLEKSRLLSDRFSAERPKGSFSTLEIQRTEQGDSAMYLCASSLGEGGYTFGSGTRLTVV.

This clone occurred once. The V call is TRBV6-4, the J call TRBJ2-3; 12 bases line up with TRBD2. The trim removed 3 bases at V and 7 bases at J, leaving 8 bases unmatched. The length of the CDR3 is 16 residues. Germline V lookup: CDR1 MRHNA, CDR2 SNTAGT. CDR3 sequence (DNA): TGTGCCAGCAGTGAAGGGACCCTAGCGGGGGGGAATACGCAGTATTTT. It encodes CASSEGTLAGGNTQYF.

The chain joins TRBV28 to TRBJ2-2; 7 nucleotides line up with TRBD1. V shed 6 bases, J shed 2 bases, and the junction held 3 bases outside the gene matches. Germline V gene sequence: CDR1 MDHEN, CDR2 SYDVKM. This CDR3 is 14 amino acids long. The CDR3 here is CASRGQVNTGELFF. In DNA form, the CDR3 reads TGTGCCAGCAGAGGACAGGTTAACACCGGGGAGCTGTTTTTT.

The V and J genes are TRBV7-7 and TRBJ2-5, with D unresolved. The CDR3 contains 12 residues. V lost 5 bases and J lost 4, with 8 bases in between. Looked up from germline, CDR1 is SSHAT and CDR2 is FNYEAQ (reference sequence). The CDR3 bases are TGTGCCAGCAGCCCCCAAGGAGAGACCCAGTACTTC. This sequence encodes CASSPQGETQYF.

The chain links TRBV19 to TRBJ1-6, with D possibly matching TRBD1 (6 bases). The germline V gene has CDR1 LNHDA and CDR2 SQIVND (reference sequence). V was trimmed by 3 bases and J by 9 bases, leaving 21 bases between them. This CDR3 has 17 residues. CDR3: CASSIIMPGASLSPLHF. As DNA, the CDR3 is TGTGCCAGTAGTATTATAATGCCAGGGGCCTCGCTTTCACCCCTCCACTTT.